This T cell receptor (beta chain) was recorded in a study of cytomegalovirus exposure and HLA in healthy donors. Overall study findings and caveats: It was reported that the classifier diagnosed cytomegalovirus status with high specificity and sensitivity in both the original and validation cohorts. Reportedly, a later analysis found an Asian-associated ancestry cluster had fewer N-insertions than the roughly 700-donor mean. V- and J-gene trimming of TCR beta was linked (in a later analysis) to a missense DCLRE1C variant.

Primers for the PCR totalled 60 Vbeta and 13 Jbeta. Clones were read by immunoSEQ multiplex PCR, and TCRdb kept only the in-frame ones, dropping some. The sample shows approximately 160,000 clones, about 76% of them seen only once. Concerning this clone: Antigen unknown.

CDR1 and CDR2 from the germline V gene are SGDLS and YYNGEE. This CDR3 contains 12 residues. V gave up 0 bases and J gave up 7 bases, with 7 bases separating them. The receptor was derived from a male donor in good health and CMV-seropositive. Sequenced: PBMCs. The chain recombines TRBV9 with TRBJ1-1, with D unresolved. The CDR3 DNA follows: TGTGCCAGCAGCGTAGGTGCAGGTGAAGCTTTCTTT. Translating gives CASSVGAGEAFF.